This section outlines one T cell receptor (beta chain) sequence together with its context. Its specificity is not known. In germline, CDR1 is SGHVS, CDR2 FNYEAQ. Between the trimmed V and J ends, which lost 6 bases and 1 base, there was a span of 9 bases. This CDR3 has 14 residues. These data originate in a study of siplizumab effects on memory and regulatory T cells. Per-sample assaying covered roughly 93,000 TCR templates. Here immunoSEQ multiplex PCR was the method, and the copy in TCRdb shows in-frame clones only, minus some. The table records tens of thousands of clones, nearly 98% of them present only once. Study observations and caveats: Proliferating Tregs' suppressive function in siplizumab cultures went unconfirmed. Proliferating CD4+ or CD8+ clones, roughly 75-95% of them, lacked an assignable naive or memory phenotype. Sequences below about 10^-5 frequency were poorly captured, limiting mapping of alloreactive clones.

The sequence was collected from a human donor in good health. V is TRBV7-6 and J is TRBJ2-2, with no clear D. What was sequenced was naive CD8+ T cells sorted from blood. CDR3 bases: TGTGCCAGCAGTTTCGACGGGAACACCGGGGAGCTGTTTTTT. Protein product: CASSFDGNTGELFF.